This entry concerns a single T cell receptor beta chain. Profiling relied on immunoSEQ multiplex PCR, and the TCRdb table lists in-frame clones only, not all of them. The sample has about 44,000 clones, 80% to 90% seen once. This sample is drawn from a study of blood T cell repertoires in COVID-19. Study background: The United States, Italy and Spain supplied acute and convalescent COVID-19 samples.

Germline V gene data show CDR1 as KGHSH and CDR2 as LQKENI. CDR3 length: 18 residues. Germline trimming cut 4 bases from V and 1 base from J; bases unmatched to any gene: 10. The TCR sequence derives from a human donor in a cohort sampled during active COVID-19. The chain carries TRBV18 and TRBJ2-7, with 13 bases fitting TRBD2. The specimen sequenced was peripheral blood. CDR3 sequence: CASSLEGTSGEGSYEQYF. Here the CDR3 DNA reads TGTGCCAGCTCACTGGAAGGGACTAGCGGGGAAGGGTCCTACGAGCAGTACTTC. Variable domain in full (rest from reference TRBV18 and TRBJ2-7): NAGVMQNPRHLVRRRGQEARLRCSPMKGHSHVYWYRQLPEEGLKFMVYLQKENIIDESGMPKERFSAEFPKEGPSILRIQQVVRGDSAAYFCASSLEGTSGEGSYEQYFGPGTRLTVT.